The 26 T cell receptor beta chains below come from one sample, sequenced in a study of blood T cell repertoires in COVID-19. Clones were sequenced by immunoSEQ multiplex PCR, and TCRdb holds only the in-frame ones, with some missing. The sample has a few hundred thousand clones, 60% to 85% seen once. The source material was peripheral blood. These receptor sequences come from a woman aged 70-85 years with acute or convalescent COVID-19.

DNA for the CDR3: TGTGCCAGCAGCTTAGCTCGGCTAGCGGGGGTCACCGGGGAGCTGTTTTTT. This sequence encodes CASSLARLAGVTGELFF. The chain uses TRBV13 and TRBJ2-2; 10 positions agree with TRBD2. J lost 4 bases, V lost 1 base, and 6 bases had no gene match. The V gene's germline CDR1 is PRHDT and CDR2 FYEKMQ (reference sequence). There are 17 residues in the CDR3.

This chain joins TRBV24-1 and TRBJ1-6; D is possibly TRBD1 (5 bases). V shed 8 bases and J shed 8 bases, with 6 bases lying between them. This CDR3 contains 11 residues. CDR1 and CDR2 (germline): KGHDR, SFDVKD. The CDR3 nucleotides are TGTGCCACCACCAGGGATTCACCCCTCCACTTT. Translated: CATTRDSPLHF.

The rearrangement links TRBV6-4 to TRBJ2-3, with a weak D call TRBD1 (6 bases). The CDR3 extends over 19 amino acids. V was trimmed by 8 bases and J by 2 bases, leaving 29 bases between them. CDR1 is MRHNA and CDR2 is SNTAGT in the germline V gene. The chain's CDR3 is CASFNARNIQGGNTDTQYF. CDR3 DNA: TGTGCCAGCTTTAACGCTAGGAACATACAGGGTGGGAACACAGATACGCAGTATTTT.

The genes are TRBV9 and TRBJ1-1; D unclear. CDR1 and CDR2 from the germline V gene are SGDLS and YYNGEE. V was trimmed by 0 bases and J by 3 bases, leaving 9 bases between them. The CDR3 length is 14 residues. The CDR3 reads CASSVVGSDTEAFF. The DNA of the CDR3 is TGTGCCAGCAGCGTAGTCGGGTCGGACACTGAAGCTTTCTTT.

The chain carries TRBV20-1 and TRBJ2-3; 13 nucleotides match TRBD2. Trimming at V came to 3 bases and at J to 6 bases, leaving 15 bases not matched to a gene. This CDR3 comprises 18 residues. Germline lookup yields CDR1 DFQATT and CDR2 SNEGSKA (reference sequence). In DNA, the CDR3 is TGCAGTGCTAGTGGACTAGCGGGAGAGCGACGGTTTTGGGATACGCAGTATTTT. This gives the protein CSASGLAGERRFWDTQYF.

V gene TRBV7-9 combines with J gene TRBJ2-7, with a weak D call TRBD1 (5 bases). Germline V CDR1 and CDR2: SEHNR, FQNEAQ (reference sequence). V gave up 6 bases and J gave up 3 bases, with 18 bases separating them. The CDR3 contains 15 residues. This CDR3 reads CASSHFDTGSYEQYF. The CDR3 nucleotides are TGTGCCAGCAGTCACTTCGATACAGGAAGCTACGAGCAGTACTTC.

V is TRBV7-2 and J is TRBJ1-2, with TRBD1 matching over 8 bases. CDR1 is SGHTA and CDR2 is FQGNSA in the germline V gene. J lost 8 bases, V lost 0 bases, and 2 bases had no gene match. The CDR3 totals 13 residues. The CDR3 DNA sequence: TGTGCCAGCAGCTTAGCGACAGGGGTGGGCTACACCTTC. Protein: CASSLATGVGYTF.

The chain carries TRBV5-4 and TRBJ1-2; 8 bases are shared with TRBD1. The J segment lost 8 bases and the V segment lost 1 base, leaving 10 bases of the junction unmatched. This CDR3 comprises 15 residues. Germline CDR1 SGHNT, CDR2 YYREEE (reference sequence). Written as DNA, the CDR3 is TGTGCCAGCAGCTTGTATCAGGGGGCGACGGGCGGCTACACCTTC. This encodes CASSLYQGATGGYTF.

The V and J genes are TRBV3-1 (or the pseudogene TRBV3-2) and TRBJ2-2; perhaps TRBD2 as D (7 bases). The germline gives CDR1 LGHDT, CDR2 YNNKEL (reference sequence). The V gene lost 5 bases and the J gene lost 7 bases, with 20 bases spanning the gap. There are 16 residues in the CDR3. CDR3 in DNA: TGTGCCAGCAGCACGGGGGGCGGGACCCCGGTCGGGGAGCTGTTTTTT. Translating gives CASSTGGGTPVGELFF.

Only one count was recorded for this clone. V and J are TRBV5-4 and TRBJ1-2; D not resolved. This CDR3 is 14 amino acids long. Looked up from germline, CDR1 is SGHNT and CDR2 is YYREEE (reference sequence). With 0 bases removed from V and 1 base from J, the gap between germline ends came to 7 bases. The CDR3, as DNA: TGTGCCAGCAGCTTGGCCGGGATTAACTATGGCTACACCTTC. Amino acids: CASSLAGINYGYTF.

This rearrangement joins TRBV11-2 to TRBJ2-5, with 8 bases that match TRBD1. V lost 5 bases to trimming and J lost 7 bases; unmatched junction nucleotides: 21. This CDR3 region has 18 residues. Germline CDR1 reads SGHAT; CDR2 reads FQNNGV. CDR3 loop: CASSAATGGLGGQLTQYF. The CDR3 DNA sequence: TGTGCCAGCAGCGCCGCCACAGGGGGTTTGGGGGGCCAGTTGACCCAGTACTTC.

J is TRBJ2-7 and V is TRBV10-3; 10 bases agree with TRBD2. V trimming: 6 bases; J trimming: 1 base; junction bases outside the gene matches: 3. This CDR3 region has 14 residues. The germline gives CDR1 ENHRY, CDR2 SYGVKD. The CDR3 DNA sequence: TGTGCCATCAGAGCGGGGGGGCAGTCCTACGAGCAGTACTTC. It encodes CAIRAGGQSYEQYF.

Written as DNA, the CDR3 is TGTGCCACCAGTGAGCCGGGAGAGGCCCTATACACCTTC. It encodes CATSEPGEALYTF. The rearrangement links TRBV24-1 to TRBJ1-2; the D is unclear. The ends were cut back, 4 bases at V and 11 bases at J, with 16 bases in the middle. This CDR3 has 13 residues. Germline CDR1 is KGHDR and CDR2 is SFDVKD.

The CDR3 DNA is TGTGCCACCAGCAGAGATCAGCAGGGTGGTATAGATACGCAGTATTTT. It specifies CATSRDQQGGIDTQYF. The rearrangement links TRBV15 to TRBJ2-3, with D possibly TRBD1 on 5 matching bases. V was clipped by 0 bases and J by 5 bases, with 15 bases between them. CDR3 size: 16 residues. Germline CDR1 reads LNHNV; CDR2 reads YYDKDF (reference sequence).

The chain links TRBV5-6 to TRBJ1-6, with D possibly being TRBD1 (6 bases). V was cut by 3 bases and J by 14 bases, with 15 bases left in between. This CDR3 is built from 13 residues. Looked up from germline, CDR1 is SGHDT and CDR2 is YYEEEE. CDR3 in amino acids: CASSSGETPTLHF. CDR3 DNA: TGTGCCAGCAGCTCAGGGGAGACCCCCACCCTCCACTTT. Using reference TRBV5-6 and TRBJ1-6 for the parts outside the CDR3, the full variable domain is DAGVTQSPTHLIKTRGQQVTLRCSPKSGHDTVSWYQQALGQGPQFIFQYYEEEERQRGNFPDRFSGHQFPNYSSELNVNALLLGDSALYLCASSSGETPTLHFGNGTRLTVT.

This clone was detected a few times. This chain uses TRBV3-1 (or the pseudogene TRBV3-2) with TRBJ2-3; perhaps TRBD2 as D (6 bases). This CDR3 region has 13 residues. V was cut by 2 bases and J by 6 bases, with 9 bases left in between. The germline gives CDR1 LGHDT, CDR2 YNNKEL (reference sequence). CDR3 loop: CASSQNRGDTQYF. Here the CDR3 DNA reads TGTGCCAGCAGCCAAAATCGGGGGGATACGCAGTATTTT.

The V call is TRBV7-9, the J call TRBJ1-2, with D perhaps matching TRBD1 (6 bases). The V and J ends lost 5 bases and 0 bases respectively, with 13 bases between them. CDR1 and CDR2 from the germline V gene are SEHNR and FQNEAQ (reference sequence). CDR3 length equals 15 residues. CDR3 sequence reads: CASSAWGHTNYGYTF. The CDR3 nucleotides read TGTGCCAGCAGCGCCTGGGGACACACTAACTATGGCTACACCTTC.

The rearrangement links TRBV19 to TRBJ2-1; 10 bases line up with TRBD2. The CDR3 sequence is 12 residues long. The germline V gene has CDR1 LNHDA and CDR2 SQIVND (reference sequence). J lost 12 bases, V lost 6 bases, and 5 bases had no gene match. CDR3 DNA sequence: TGTGCCAGTAGGACAAGCGGGGGGGGGCAGTTCTTC. Amino acids: CASRTSGGGQFF.

This chain uses TRBV28 with TRBJ1-2, with D unclear. Trimming pared 7 bases from V and 4 bases from J, leaving 19 bases between. The CDR3 has 15 residues. From germline, CDR1 is MDHEN and CDR2 SYDVKM. This CDR3 is CASTLQIEASYGYTF. CDR3 sequence (DNA): TGTGCCAGCACCCTCCAAATTGAAGCCTCCTATGGCTACACCTTC.

V and J are TRBV30 and TRBJ1-2, with D possibly TRBD1 on 5 matching bases. This CDR3 region has 12 residues. The germline V and J ends were trimmed by 1 base and 6 bases, with 9 bases remaining between them. Germline V gene sequence: CDR1 GTSNPN, CDR2 SVGIG (reference sequence). This CDR3 reads CAWSGGVNGYTF. As DNA, the CDR3 is TGTGCCTGGAGTGGGGGGGTAAATGGCTACACCTTC.

This chain uses TRBV12-3 or TRBV12-4 with TRBJ1-4, with 7 bases identical to TRBD1. The CDR3 runs 13 residues. After removal of 3 bases from V and 5 bases from J, the junction contained 0 bases not matched to a gene. This CDR3 reads CASSLGQNEKLFF. CDR3 in DNA: TGTGCCAGCAGTTTGGGACAGAATGAAAAACTGTTTTTT.

V is TRBV10-1 and J is TRBJ2-4; 7 positions match TRBD1. This CDR3 is built from 17 residues. Germline CDR1 reads WNHNN; CDR2 reads SYGVQD (reference sequence). The V segment lost 6 bases and the J segment 0 bases; nucleotides outside the gene matches: 11. The chain's CDR3 is CASRDRVRHEAKNIQYF. CDR3 coding DNA: TGCGCCAGCAGAGACAGGGTACGGCACGAAGCCAAAAACATTCAGTACTTC.

V usage is TRBV4-1 and J usage is TRBJ1-1, with D tentatively TRBD1 (5 bases). V was cut by 2 bases and J by 2 bases, with 12 bases left in between. The CDR3 consists of 15 residues. Germline CDR1 reads MGHRA; CDR2 reads YSYEKL. CDR3 in amino acids: CASSQRTNRNTEAFF. CDR3 bases: TGCGCCAGCAGCCAAAGGACAAACAGAAACACTGAAGCTTTCTTT.

The genes are TRBV18 and TRBJ2-1; 8 nucleotides line up with TRBD1. After removal of 3 bases from V and 8 bases from J, the junction contained 9 bases not matched to a gene. The germline V gene encodes CDR1 KGHSH and CDR2 LQKENI. There are 15 residues in the CDR3. The CDR3 spells CASSPGTGSGDEQFF. Here the CDR3 DNA reads TGTGCCAGCTCACCCGGGACAGGTTCCGGGGATGAGCAGTTCTTC.

The chain is built from TRBV7-2 and TRBJ2-5; D is perhaps TRBD2 (5 bases). CDR1 and CDR2 (germline): SGHTA, FQGNSA. V was cut by 1 base and J by 6 bases, with 6 bases left in between. The CDR3 runs 12 residues. The CDR3 is CASSLGGKTQYF. DNA for the CDR3: TGTGCCAGCAGCTTAGGAGGGAAGACCCAGTACTTC.

The CDR3 protein is CASSPTGQTNTGELFF. CDR3 coding DNA: TGTGCCAGCTCACCAACGGGACAAACGAACACCGGGGAGCTGTTTTTT. The chain carries TRBV18 and TRBJ2-2, with D perhaps TRBD1 (6 bases). The CDR3 sequence is 16 residues long. Trimming shortened V by 2 bases and J by 0 bases, and 10 bases separated the two germline ends. The V gene's germline CDR1 is KGHSH and CDR2 LQKENI.